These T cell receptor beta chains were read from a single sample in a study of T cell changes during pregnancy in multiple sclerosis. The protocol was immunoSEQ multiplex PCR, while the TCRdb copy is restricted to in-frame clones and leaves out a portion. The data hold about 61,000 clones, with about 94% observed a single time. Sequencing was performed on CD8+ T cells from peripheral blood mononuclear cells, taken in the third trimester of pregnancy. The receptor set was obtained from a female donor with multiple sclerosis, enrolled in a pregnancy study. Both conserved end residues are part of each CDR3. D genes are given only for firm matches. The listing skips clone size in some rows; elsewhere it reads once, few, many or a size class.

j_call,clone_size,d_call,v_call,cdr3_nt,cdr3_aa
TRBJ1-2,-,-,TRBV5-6,TGTGCCAGCAGCTTTCTAAGAGGGAGGATAAAGGGCTACACCTTC,CASSFLRGRIKGYTF
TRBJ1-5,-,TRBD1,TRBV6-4,TGTGCCAGCAGTGACCAGCCTGAAACCGGGGACAGGGGGGATCAGCCCCAGCATTTT,CASSDQPETGDRGDQPQHF
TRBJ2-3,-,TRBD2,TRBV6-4,TGTGCCAGCAGCACTAGCGGGACAGATACGCAGTATTTT,CASSTSGTDTQYF
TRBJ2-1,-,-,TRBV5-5,TGTGCCAGCAGCTTACCCGGGTCCGATGAGCAGTTCTTC,CASSLPGSDEQFF
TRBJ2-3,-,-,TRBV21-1,TGCCCTAACGGGTTCCCAGATACGCAGTATTTT,CPNGFPDTQYF
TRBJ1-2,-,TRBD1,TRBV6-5,TGTGCCAGCAAGGACAGGGAGAACTATGGCTACACCTTC,CASKDRENYGYTF
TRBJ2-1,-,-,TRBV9,TGTGCCAGCAGCGTATGGGCCAGCTACAATGAGCAGTTCTTC,CASSVWASYNEQFF
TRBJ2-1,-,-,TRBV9,TGTGCCAGCAGCGCCGGACTTTCGAGCTCCTACAATGAGCAGTTCTTC,CASSAGLSSSYNEQFF
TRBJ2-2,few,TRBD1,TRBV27,TGTGCCAGCAGTTCCCGACAGGGGGGTGCCGGGGAGCTGTTTTTT,CASSSRQGGAGELFF
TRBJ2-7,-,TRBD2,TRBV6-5,TGTGCCAGCAGGGGCGGGGGTAGCTCCTACGAGCAGTACTTC,CASRGGGSSYEQYF
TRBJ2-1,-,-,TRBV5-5,TGTGCCAGCAGCTTACCGGGTTCCTCCTACAATGAGCAGTTCTTC,CASSLPGSSYNEQFF
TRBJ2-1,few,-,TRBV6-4,TGTGCCAGCAGTGAAAGCGCCTACAATGAGCAGTTCTTC,CASSESAYNEQFF
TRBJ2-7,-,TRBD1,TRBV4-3,TGCGCCAGCAGCCAAGATCACTCCCAGGGGGTCGAGCAGTACTTC,CASSQDHSQGVEQYF
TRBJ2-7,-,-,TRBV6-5,TGTGCCAGCAGTTACTCGGCGGGTAGCTCCTACGAGCAGTACTTC,CASSYSAGSSYEQYF
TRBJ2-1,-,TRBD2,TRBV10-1,TGCGCCAGCAGCCCAACGACTAGCGGCTCCTACAATGAGCAGTTCTTC,CASSPTTSGSYNEQFF
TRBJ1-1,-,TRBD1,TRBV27,TGTGCCAGCAGTTTACGACAGGGCCGTTACAGGAACACTGAAGCTTTCTTT,CASSLRQGRYRNTEAFF
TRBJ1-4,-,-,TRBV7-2,TGTGCCAGCAGCTTAGTTCGTCAGGGTCGGGAAAAACTGTTTTTT,CASSLVRQGREKLFF
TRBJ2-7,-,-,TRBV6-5,TGTGCCAGCAGTTGCTGCGGGACCTCAGCCTACGAGCAGTACTTC,CASSCCGTSAYEQYF
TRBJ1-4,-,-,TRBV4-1,TGCGCCAGCAGCCAAGATCCGCAGGAAGCCCTGTTTTTT,CASSQDPQEALFF
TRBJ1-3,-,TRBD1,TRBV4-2,TGTGCCAGCAGCCAAGAGACCGGGACAGGGGGAAACACCATATATTTT,CASSQETGTGGNTIYF
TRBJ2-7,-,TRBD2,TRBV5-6,TGTGCCAGCAGCCCGGGGGGACTAGCTTATTACGAGCAGTACTTC,CASSPGGLAYYEQYF
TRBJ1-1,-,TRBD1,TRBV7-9,TGTGCCAGCAGCGGGTACAGGGGCACTGAAGCTTTCTTT,CASSGYRGTEAFF
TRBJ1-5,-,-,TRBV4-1,TGCGCCAGCAGCCCAGCTTGGCCCCAACGGGATAGCAATCAGCCCCAGCATTTT,CASSPAWPQRDSNQPQHF
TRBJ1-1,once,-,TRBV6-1,TGTGCCAGCAGTGAAATCGACAGGACGACTGAAGCTTTCTTT,CASSEIDRTTEAFF
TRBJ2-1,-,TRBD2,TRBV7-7,TGTGCCAGCAGCTTAGGCGGGAGCAATGAGCAGTTCTTC,CASSLGGSNEQFF
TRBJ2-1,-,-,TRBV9,TGTGCCAGCAGCGTAGGAGCTCGCAATGAGCAGTTCTTC,CASSVGARNEQFF
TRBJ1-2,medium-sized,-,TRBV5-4,TGTGCCAGCAGCGACCCGGGCAGGGGTAGTAGTGGCTACACCTTC,CASSDPGRGSSGYTF
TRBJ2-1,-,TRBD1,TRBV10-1,TGCGCCAGCAGTGATCGGACAGGGCTGATCGATGAGCAGTTCTTC,CASSDRTGLIDEQFF